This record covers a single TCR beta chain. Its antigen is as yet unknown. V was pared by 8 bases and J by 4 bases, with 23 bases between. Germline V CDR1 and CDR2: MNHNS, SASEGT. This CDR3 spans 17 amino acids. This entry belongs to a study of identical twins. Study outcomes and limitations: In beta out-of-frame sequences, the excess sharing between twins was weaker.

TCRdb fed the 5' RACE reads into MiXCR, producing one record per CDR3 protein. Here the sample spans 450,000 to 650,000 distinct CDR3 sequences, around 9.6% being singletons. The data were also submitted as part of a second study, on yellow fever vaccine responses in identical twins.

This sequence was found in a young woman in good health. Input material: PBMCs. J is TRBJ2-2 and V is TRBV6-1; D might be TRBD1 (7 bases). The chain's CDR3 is CASRTTIQGGVTGELFF. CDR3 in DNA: TGTGCCAGCCGCACTACAATCCAGGGGGGTGTCACCGGGGAGCTGTTTTTT.